The T cell receptor (beta chain) described here comes from a study of T cells in Graves' hyperthyroidism and ophthalmopathy. Study as a whole: Peripheral blood was collected at initial diagnosis, before any treatment. Broader study findings: Most clonotypes expanded in thyroid above 0.001 were likewise present in blood.

Authors of the study amplified TCR beta CDR3 regions from RNA transcripts. A first-round RT-PCR of the TCR CDR3 used the HTBI primer set. TCRdb re-called the multiplex PCR reads through MiXCR, storing one row per CDR3 protein. This table has some 250,000 distinct CDR3 sequences, roughly 15% appearing once. There are many counts of this clonotype. Its target is unknown. Together with thyroid ultrasound, orbital computed tomography, serum thyroxine and TRAb, clinical symptoms were used for diagnoses. Predating any ophthalmopathy symptoms, the blood sample was taken at first hyperthyroidism diagnosis. The TCR originated in a woman in her thirties or forties with Graves' hyperthyroidism that later progressed to Graves' ophthalmopathy. The sample comprised blood.

DNA for the CDR3: TGTGCCAGCAGCCAGGCAAGTAGCAATCAGCCCCAGCATTTT. Amino acid sequence: CASSQASSNQPQHF. The chain joins TRBV3-1 to TRBJ1-5; D not certain. Germline values: CDR1 LGHDT, CDR2 YNNKEL (reference sequence). Trimming took 3 bases from V and 0 from J, leaving 6 bases between them. The CDR3 is made up of 14 amino acids.